The 25 T cell receptor beta chains reported below all come from one sample, sequenced in a study of metastatic and nonmetastatic thyroid tumors. All patients were untreated before thyroid surgery. TCRdb reprocessed the PCR reads using MiXCR. The table lists over 15,000 clones, 3.7% of them singletons. Sample: tumor tissue. These receptors all stem from a female donor with papillary thyroid cancer or a benign thyroid nodule (not recorded which). Some clones in this sample may be carry-over from other donors' samples.

The sample holds a few counts of this clone. Written as DNA, the CDR3 is TGTGCCAGCAAGCGGGGCACCGAGCAGCAGTACTTC. Amino acids: CASKRGTEQQYF. The chain is built from TRBV27 and TRBJ2-7; 7 bases agree with TRBD2. The CDR3 is made up of 12 amino acids. Unmatched junction bases numbered 8, after V lost 7 bases and J lost 8 bases. Germline V CDR1 and CDR2: MNHEY, SMNVEV (reference sequence).

This clone was observed a handful of times. The gene calls are TRBV5-1 and TRBJ2-2; D remains ambiguous. V was cut by 6 bases and J by 1 base, with 4 bases left in between. Germline V CDR1 and CDR2: SGHRS, YFSETQ. The CDR3 extends over 12 amino acids. This CDR3 is CASKENTGELFF. The CDR3 DNA reads TGCGCCAGCAAGGAGAACACCGGGGAGCTGTTTTTT. The variable domain in full, completed from reference TRBV5-1 and TRBJ2-2, reads KAGVTQTPRYLIKTRGQQVTLSCSPISGHRSVSWYQQTPGQGLQFLFEYFSETQRNKGNFPGRFSGRQFSNSRSEMNVSTLELGDSALYLCASKENTGELFFGEGSRLTVL.

This clone was observed a few times. This chain uses TRBV6-1 with TRBJ2-7; D is perhaps TRBD2 (6 bases). V was trimmed by 5 bases and J by 0 bases, leaving 11 bases between them. There are 14 residues in the CDR3. Germline V gene data show CDR1 as MNHNS and CDR2 as SASEGT. The CDR3 coding sequence is TGTGCCAGCAGTAAGGACGGGAGCTCCTACGAGCAGTACTTC. This encodes CASSKDGSSYEQYF.

V is TRBV29-1 and J is TRBJ2-1; 10 bases map to TRBD1. Losses at the gene ends were 6 bases for V and 6 bases for J; bases not matched to a gene: 8. The CDR3 runs to 14 residues. Germline values: CDR1 SQVTM, CDR2 ANQGSEA. This chain's CDR3 is CSVGRQGARNEQFF. Here the CDR3 DNA reads TGCAGCGTCGGGCGACAGGGGGCTCGCAATGAGCAGTTCTTC.

The chain joins TRBV6-4 to TRBJ2-7, with a tentative D call TRBD2 (6 bases). V dropped 5 bases and J dropped 3 bases, with 11 bases sitting between them. The V gene's germline CDR1 is MRHNA and CDR2 SNTAGT. The CDR3 contains 13 residues. Written as DNA, the CDR3 is TGTGCCAGCAGTCGGGAGAGGGGCTACGAGCAGTACTTC. Protein: CASSRERGYEQYF.

Points on this clone: At one end the junction does not follow the germline gene, possibly because of a read error. The rearrangement uses TRBV19 and TRBJ2-6; 7 bases are a match to TRBD1. The CDR3 length is 16 residues. Germline CDR1 reads LNHDA; CDR2 reads SQIVND (reference sequence). The chain's CDR3 is CASSKGAHSGSNVLTF. CDR3 nucleotide sequence: TGTGCCAGTAGTAAGGGGGCACACTCTGGGTCCAACGTCCTGACTTTC.

This clone occurred a few times. The rearrangement links TRBV28 to TRBJ1-6; D is uncertain. This CDR3 is built from 16 residues. The V end lost 6 bases, the J end lost 0 bases, and 12 bases lay between the germline ends. The germline CDR1 and CDR2 sequences are MDHEN and SYDVKM. The CDR3 nucleotides are TGTGCCAGCAGCCGACCCGTTCGCTCCTATAATTCACCCCTCCACTTT. Its translation: CASSRPVRSYNSPLHF.

CDR3 bases: TGTGCCAGCAACAAACAGGGCGCCCTGGATTCCTATAATTCACCCCTCCACTTT. Its protein product is CASNKQGALDSYNSPLHF. J is TRBJ1-6 and V is TRBV6-1, with D tentatively TRBD1 (6 bases). Germline CDR1 and CDR2: MNHNS and SASEGT. The length of the CDR3 is 18 residues. V gave up 7 bases and J gave up 1 base, with 20 bases separating them.

The genes are TRBV16 and TRBJ2-2; the D call may be TRBD1 or TRBD2 (5 bases each). Germline V CDR1 and CDR2: KGHSY, FQNENV. This CDR3 comprises 18 residues. V shed 7 bases and J shed 6 bases, with 27 bases lying between them. CDR3 residues: CASIGPGPSLLDSGELFF. CDR3 DNA: TGTGCCAGCATCGGACCGGGACCCTCACTCCTAGACTCCGGGGAGCTGTTTTTT.

CDR3: CASSLAGAGYNEQFF. For the CDR3, the DNA is TGTGCCAGCAGCTTAGCAGGGGCCGGGTACAATGAGCAGTTCTTC. This rearrangement joins TRBV11-2 to TRBJ2-1, with D possibly matching TRBD1 (6 bases). Germline values: CDR1 SGHAT, CDR2 FQNNGV. Trimming removed 1 base from V and 4 bases from J, with 11 bases in between. The CDR3 totals 15 residues. Combining the CDR3 with reference TRBV11-2 and TRBJ2-1 gives the whole variable domain EAGVAQSPRYKIIEKRQSVAFWCNPISGHATLYWYQQILGQGPKLLIQFQNNGVVDDSQLPKDRFSAERLKGVDSTLKIQPAKLEDSAVYLCASSLAGAGYNEQFFGPGTRLTVL.

This chain uses TRBV7-4 with TRBJ1-3, with unresolved D. V lost 3 bases to trimming and J lost 0 bases, with 12 bases between them. This CDR3 comprises 16 residues. Looked up from germline, CDR1 is SGHVT and CDR2 is SQSDAQ. Here the CDR3 reads CASSFRLPSSGNTIYF. In DNA, the CDR3 is TGTGCCAGCAGCTTTCGGCTCCCGAGCTCTGGAAACACCATATATTTT. The whole variable domain, filled in from reference TRBV7-4 and TRBJ1-3, reads GAGVSQSPRYKVAKRGRDVALRCDSISGHVTLYWYRQTLGQGSEVLTYSQSDAQRDKSGRPSGRFSAERPERSVSTLKIQRTEQGDSAVYLCASSFRLPSSGNTIYFGEGSWLTVV.

The chain combines TRBV30 with TRBJ1-5; possibly TRBD1 for D (6 bases). Germline V gives CDR1 GTSNPN, CDR2 SVGIG (reference sequence). The CDR3 covers 14 residues. V was pared by 3 bases and J by 4 bases, with 13 bases between. CDR3 bases: TGTGCCTGGAGGGCGGACAGAGAGAATCAGCCCCAGCATTTT. Its protein product is CAWRADRENQPQHF.

This clone was seen only a few times. The gene calls are TRBV28 and TRBJ1-2, with a weak D call TRBD1 (5 bases). This CDR3 spans 13 amino acids. The germline gives CDR1 MDHEN, CDR2 SYDVKM. V gave up 3 bases and J gave up 5 bases, with 10 bases separating them. CDR3 DNA: TGTGCCAGCAGTTTTGGGGGAGGGTATGGCTACACCTTC. Its protein is CASSFGGGYGYTF.

The J gene is TRBJ2-7, the V gene TRBV11-3; D is unclear. V was pared by 5 bases and J by 0 bases, with 11 bases between. CDR1 is SGHNT, CDR2 YENEEA, per germline. There are 14 residues in the CDR3. CDR3: CASSPSGASYEQYF. The CDR3 DNA reads as TGTGCCAGCAGCCCGAGTGGAGCCTCCTACGAGCAGTACTTC.

This clone came up a few times. The chain combines TRBV11-2 with TRBJ2-7, with D possibly being TRBD1 (6 bases). This CDR3 comprises 12 residues. With 0 bases removed from V and 11 bases from J, the gap between germline ends came to 11 bases. Germline V gives CDR1 SGHAT, CDR2 FQNNGV. CDR3 protein: CASSLDRGIKYF. Written as DNA, the CDR3 is TGTGCCAGCAGCTTAGACAGGGGTATTAAGTACTTC.

This clone appeared a few times. The gene calls are TRBV7-8 and TRBJ2-2; D is undetermined. The CDR3 has 15 amino acids. Trimming pared 5 bases from V and 1 base from J, leaving 11 bases between. Germline CDR1 is SGHVS and CDR2 is FQNEAQ. The CDR3 sequence is CASSPRTGNTGELFF. The CDR3 coding sequence is TGTGCCAGCAGCCCGAGGACGGGGAACACCGGGGAGCTGTTTTTT.

In its sample, this clone ranks as medium-sized (0.01 to 0.1%). The CDR3 protein is CASSLRSTGAAEAFF. DNA for the CDR3: TGCGCCAGCAGCTTGCGGTCAACAGGGGCGGCTGAAGCTTTCTTT. This chain joins TRBV5-1 and TRBJ1-1; 7 positions match TRBD1. V was pared by 1 base and J by 6 bases, with 9 bases of the junction left unmatched. The CDR3 has 15 amino acids. From germline, CDR1 is SGHRS and CDR2 YFSETQ.

This clone has only a few counts. The chain joins TRBV27 to TRBJ2-7; D possibly corresponds to TRBD1 (5 bases). Germline CDR1 and CDR2: MNHEY and SMNVEV (reference sequence). Between the trimmed V and J ends, which lost 2 bases and 2 bases, there was a span of 7 bases. This CDR3 region has 13 residues. This CDR3 is CASSLGQTYEQYF. The CDR3 region has the DNA TGTGCCAGCAGTTTAGGACAAACCTACGAGCAGTACTTC.

The chain links TRBV20-1 to TRBJ1-3; TRBD1 matches 8 bases. CDR1 DFQATT and CDR2 SNEGSKA come from the germline V gene (reference sequence). V gave up 3 bases and J gave up 8 bases; unmatched junction bases: 3. CDR3 length: 12 amino acids. The CDR3 loop is CSARDRVDTIYF. CDR3 coding DNA: TGCAGTGCTAGGGACAGGGTTGACACCATATATTTT.

This clone was observed a handful of times. The J gene is TRBJ2-2, the V gene TRBV25-1; 11 nucleotides line up with TRBD2. V lost 7 bases, J lost 7 bases, and 14 bases stayed unmatched. CDR3 length: 17 amino acids. Germline CDR1 MGHDK, CDR2 SYGVNS. CDR3 coding DNA: TGTGCCAGCACCACTCCCCTAGCGGGGGGCGAGGGCGGGGAGCTGTTTTTT. Amino acids: CASTTPLAGGEGGELFF.

This chain links TRBV19 with TRBJ2-1, with D possibly TRBD2 on 10 matching bases. The CDR3 length is 18 residues. Germline CDR1 and CDR2: LNHDA and SQIVND (reference sequence). Trimming removed 7 bases at V and 7 bases at J, with 29 bases between. The CDR3 bases are TGTGCCAGTAAACGGGACAGGGAGCCTAGCGGGAGAAGAAATGAGCAGTTCTTC. Its protein product is CASKRDREPSGRRNEQFF.

The gene calls are TRBV7-2 and TRBJ2-7, with D perhaps TRBD1 (5 bases). The CDR3 is 14 residues long. V lost 0 bases to trimming and J lost 2 bases, with 8 bases between them. Germline CDR1 reads SGHTA; CDR2 reads FQGNSA. This CDR3 is CASSLAQGTYEQYF. The CDR3 bases are TGTGCCAGCAGCTTAGCGCAGGGTACCTACGAGCAGTACTTC. The complete variable domain, with remaining parts taken from reference TRBV7-2 and TRBJ2-7, reads GAGVSQSPSNKVTEKGKDVELRCDPISGHTALYWYRQSLGQGLEFLIYFQGNSAPDKSGLPSDRFSAERTGGSVSTLTIQRTQQEDSAVYLCASSLAQGTYEQYFGPGTRLTVT.

CDR3 sequence: CASSRSGLLFF. The CDR3, as DNA: TGTGCCAGCAGCCGAAGCGGCCTCCTGTTTTTT. The chain employs TRBV12-3 or TRBV12-4 and TRBJ2-2; a possible D gene is TRBD2 (5 bases). V shed 6 bases and J shed 14 bases, with 13 bases lying between them. The CDR3 has 11 residues.

The chain employs TRBV2 and TRBJ2-1; D is undetermined. CDR1 is SNHLY and CDR2 is FYNNEI in the germline V gene. V was cut by 4 bases and J by 4 bases, with 2 bases left in between. This CDR3 is built from 11 residues. This CDR3 is CASSGYNEQFF. As DNA, the CDR3 is TGTGCCAGCAGTGGGTACAATGAGCAGTTCTTC.

Only a few counts were recorded for this clone. The rearrangement uses TRBV4-1 and TRBJ1-2; possibly TRBD1 for D (5 bases). The CDR3 sequence is 18 residues long. Trimming pared 0 bases from V and 1 base from J, leaving 18 bases between. Germline V gives CDR1 MGHRA, CDR2 YSYEKL. As DNA, the CDR3 is TGCGCCAGCAGCCAAGATCAGGACACATCAACTTTTAACTATGGCTACACCTTC. Translated: CASSQDQDTSTFNYGYTF.